This T cell receptor beta chain comes out of a study of shared clonotypes between healthy human individuals (dated by TCRdb to about 2020). Some background on the complete study: Two women and three men aged 18 to 49 years were included in the cohort. Per donor, three plates each were used for CD4 naive and CD4 memory, two for CD8 naive, and one for CD8 memory. The study deeply sequenced blood TCR repertoires of about five healthy adults to estimate repertoire size and the extent of clonotype sharing between individuals. To increase sequencing depth and limit assay-specific biases, different laboratories used diverse techniques to prepare libraries and sequence TCR repertoires. Per donor, leukapheresis produced somewhere between about 0.94 and 10 billion PBMCs. What the work shows at the level of the full study, not this receptor alone: Approximately 5% of naive CD4, more than 3% of naive CD8, roughly 2.5% of memory CD4, and 0.35% to 0.5% of memory CD8 clonotypes were shared across four donors. Rarefaction of sorted-subset datasets indicated incomplete sequencing despite the large sequencing depth. Naive subsets generally had larger estimated clonotype richness than memory subsets. Higher generation probabilities were observed for clonotypes shared by all four sorted-subset donors than for non-shared clonotypes. Only blood was sampled, and tissue TCR repertoires likely differ from those in blood. The small number of donors limited the genetic and exposure-history diversity represented. Pairwise subsampling led to the expectation that sequencing depth would affect the degree of clonotype sharing among donors.

V and J lose 6 bases and 0 bases, and a span of 14 bases separates them. CDR1 is given as SNHLY and CDR2 as FYNNEI, both from the germline V gene. Counted from cysteine to phenylalanine, this CDR3 has 15 amino acids. The kept DNA is CDR3 alone, 45 bases in frame from the first base. Using the deep immunoSEQ assay, multiplex PCR amplified TCR CDR3 regions from genomic DNA. Extracted genomic DNA from each cell subset was spread evenly across all wells of several immunoSEQ 96-well plates, with each plate serving as a replicate. Each replicate PCR for sorted subsets received approximately 220 ng genomic DNA, equal to 30,000 or so T cell genomes. The purified libraries were quantified using a Qubit 3.0 fluorometer, sized with a Bioanalyzer 2100, and then quantified again using the KAPA Library Quantification kit. A separate single-read 150-cycle Illumina NextSeq 550 flow cell was used to sequence each immunoSEQ 96-well plate. The published analysis was carried out like this. Because the immunoSEQ output included only junctional sequences and no quality scores, the filtering could not be the same as the filtering used for full-length reads. To assign V/J genes and CDR3, sequences were annotated against IMGT germline references using PyIR, a Python wrapper for IgBLAST v1.9. Any read was removed if the V/J assignment was weak (E-value above 1e-6), the CDR3 was missing, or the read contained stop codons, out-of-frame junctions, or ambiguous translated residues. V3J clonotypes were defined by identical inferred V gene, J gene, and CDR3 amino acid sequence. Percentage overlap between repertoires was calculated by dividing the number of shared unique clonotypes by the size of the smaller repertoire. Richness of each repertoire was evaluated using RTK rarefaction, the Chao1 estimator, and Recon v2.1 estimates of unobserved clonotypes. OLGA was used to compute generation probabilities for all TCRbeta clonotypes that the gDNA method yielded from a handful of donors. This is the immuneACCESS table as TCRdb keeps it, with only in-frame sequences that have V and J called. A part of the clones is gone; compared with another copy, unresolved V genes explain less than half, and the rest is unexplained. That table is the source of V, J and clone size, and D and trimming were worked out from the DNA. The table for this sample lists 630,000 or so clones; roughly 98% of them were counted only once. The biggest ten clones account for more than 0.3% of the sample.

Remarks on this clone: The specificity of this receptor is unknown. No quality values exist for individual bases; no much larger clone is one base distant.

For the CD8 naive samples, CD45RO-negative cells were positively selected for CCR7, yielding a CD45RA+CCR7+ population from which TemRA cells were excluded. Healthy HIV-negative adults with no recently reported acute infections or vaccinations were included as donors. Every donor was a Caucasian adult residing in Nashville, Tennessee, USA. Blood was collected by leukapheresis, and PBMCs were isolated by Ficoll-Histopaque density gradient centrifugation and then cryopreserved in liquid nitrogen vapor phase. Analytical flow cytometry was used to check the purity and quantity of every magnetically sorted T cell population. Each sorted fraction had its genomic DNA isolated and then quantified by UV absorbance on a Nanodrop 2000c.

Sequenced: naive CD8+ T cells sorted from blood. The cell subset or site label for this specimen denotes: CD45RA+CCR7+. The sequence joins TRBV2 to TRBJ1-1; the D segment cannot be called with confidence. The TCR comes from a man aged 25 to 40 in good health. CDR3 sequence: CASRTSDTMNTEAFF. The base sequence is TGTGCCAGCAGAACTTCCGACACAATGAACACTGAAGCTTTCTTT.